This T cell receptor beta chain is drawn from a study of blood T cell repertoires in COVID-19. V gave up 0 bases and J gave up 5 bases, with 13 bases separating them. The CDR3 runs 15 residues. Germline V CDR1 and CDR2: SGHTA, FQGNSA. Sequenced by immunoSEQ multiplex PCR; TCRdb stores in-frame clones only, minus some. The repertoire includes 250,000 to 350,000 clones, roughly 86% of them detected once, and 1.6% sits in the top ten. Sample: peripheral blood. This receptor was identified in a woman between 45 and 60 years old with acute or convalescent COVID-19. This chain joins TRBV7-2 and TRBJ1-2, with D uncertain. The CDR3 loop is CASSLALGTHYGYTF. The DNA of the CDR3 is TGTGCCAGCAGCTTAGCGCTCGGTACCCATTATGGCTACACCTTC.